One and the same sample provided the 23 T cell receptor beta chains below, sequenced in a study of T-cell reconstitution after alpha-beta-depleted transplantation in children. Preparing the TCRbeta library involved the use of unique molecular identifiers. TCRdb re-called the PCR reads through MiXCR, storing one row per CDR3 protein. Among about 580,000 distinct CDR3 sequences listed, 25% to 30% were seen once. The sequencing here drew on PBMCs, taken before TCRalphabeta/CD19-depleted stem cell transplant. The source of these receptors is a boy less than two years old with Wiskott-Aldrich syndrome, due to receive a stem cell transplant.

The J gene is TRBJ2-3, the V gene TRBV7-3, with 7 bases fitting TRBD2. Trimming cost V 1 base and J 2 bases; bases outside gene matches: 3. The CDR3 is 15 residues long. Germline V CDR1 and CDR2: SGHTA, FQGTGA. CDR3 DNA: TGTGCCAGCAGCTTAAACGGGAGGCCCACAGATACGCAGTATTTT. Its protein product is CASSLNGRPTDTQYF.

The genes are TRBV6-1 and TRBJ2-7; a possible D gene is TRBD1 (5 bases). This CDR3 has 14 residues. The germline V and J ends were trimmed by 2 bases and 2 bases, with 10 bases remaining between them. Germline loops: CDR1 MNHNS, CDR2 SASEGT. For the CDR3, the DNA is TGTGCCAGCAGTGAAATGTGGGGCCCCTACGAGCAGTACTTC. Translation gives CASSEMWGPYEQYF.

This chain links TRBV5-1 with TRBJ2-3; the D is unclear. Per germline, CDR1 SGHRS and CDR2 YFSETQ. This CDR3 contains 15 residues. Trimming removed 1 base at V and 0 bases at J, with 9 bases between. The chain's CDR3 is CASSLTPSSTDTQYF. The CDR3 coding sequence is TGCGCCAGCAGCTTGACTCCATCTAGCACAGATACGCAGTATTTT.

This chain connects TRBV3-1 to TRBJ1-1; no clear D gene. V was cut by 4 bases and J by 1 base, with 10 bases left in between. CDR3 length equals 14 residues. Germline CDR1 reads LGHDT; CDR2 reads YNNKEL (reference sequence). The CDR3 reads CASSLLSANTEAFF. CDR3 sequence (DNA): TGTGCCAGCAGCCTCCTGTCAGCGAACACTGAAGCTTTCTTT. The full variable domain, rest sourced from reference TRBV3-1 and TRBJ1-1, is DTAVSQTPKYLVTQMGNDKSIKCEQNLGHDTMYWYKQDSKKFLKIMFSYNNKELIINETVPNRFSPKSPDKAHLNLHINSLELGDSAVYFCASSLLSANTEAFFGQGTRLTVV.

The chain employs TRBV5-4 and TRBJ2-1; the D gene is possibly TRBD2 (6 bases). Trimming removed 0 bases at V and 6 bases at J, with 13 bases between. This CDR3 is built from 15 residues. Germline V gene sequence: CDR1 SGHNT, CDR2 YYREEE (reference sequence). CDR3 bases: TGTGCCAGCAGCTTGGCCGGGGGTTGGATCAATGAGCAGTTCTTC. Its protein product is CASSLAGGWINEQFF.

The J gene is TRBJ2-5, the V gene TRBV6-2 or TRBV6-3, with D unclear. Germline lookup yields CDR1 MNHEY and CDR2 SVGEGT. V was clipped by 7 bases and J by 2 bases, with 11 bases between them. The length of the CDR3 is 13 residues. The CDR3 bases are TGTGCCAGCAATCAGCCGTTGCAAGAGACCCAGTACTTC. Protein sequence: CASNQPLQETQYF.

The V call is TRBV5-1, the J call TRBJ1-1, with TRBD1 identical over 8 bases. The CDR3 runs to 13 residues. V lost 4 bases, J lost 5 bases, and 4 bases stayed unmatched. Germline V lookup: CDR1 SGHRS, CDR2 YFSETQ. CDR3 amino acids: CASSITGGTEAFF. DNA of the CDR3: TGCGCCAGCAGCATAACAGGGGGGACTGAAGCTTTCTTT.

This clonotype was counted only a few times. V and J are TRBV5-5 and TRBJ2-1; D might be TRBD1 (6 bases). Germline V gene data show CDR1 as SGHKS and CDR2 as YYEKEE (reference sequence). V shed 1 base and J shed 7 bases, with 15 bases lying between them. This CDR3 region has 15 residues. The chain's CDR3 is CASSLLKPGVNEQFF. In DNA form, the CDR3 reads TGTGCCAGCAGCTTGTTGAAACCAGGGGTAAATGAGCAGTTCTTC.

This clonotype has a handful of counts. V gene TRBV6-5 combines with J gene TRBJ2-3; TRBD2 matches 10 bases. V was clipped by 4 bases and J by 7 bases; unmatched bases: 11. This CDR3 is 16 amino acids long. Germline V gene sequence: CDR1 MNHEY, CDR2 SVGAGI. This chain's CDR3 is CASSFQTSGFFNTQYF. CDR3 coding DNA: TGTGCCAGCAGTTTTCAGACTAGCGGGTTTTTTAATACGCAGTATTTT.

There are a few counts of this clonotype. This sequence joins TRBV20-1 and TRBJ1-2; possible D gene TRBD1, 5 bases. Germline assignment: CDR1 DFQATT and CDR2 SNEGSKA (reference sequence). The length of the CDR3 is 14 residues. In DNA, the CDR3 is TGCAGATGCTATGGAGGTGGGGGGGGCTATGGCTACACCTTC. As protein: CRCYGGGGGYGYTF.

J is TRBJ1-3 and V is TRBV10-3, with D perhaps matching TRBD1 (5 bases). CDR1 and CDR2 (germline): ENHRY, SYGVKD. The CDR3 covers 17 residues. V lost 4 bases to trimming and J lost 0 bases, with 16 bases between them. The CDR3 protein is CAISGPQNRRSGNTIYF. CDR3 in DNA: TGTGCCATCAGTGGACCACAAAACAGGCGCTCTGGAAACACCATATATTTT.

This chain connects TRBV7-2 to TRBJ1-2, with 7 bases that match TRBD1. CDR3 size: 17 residues. Germline values: CDR1 SGHTA, CDR2 FQGNSA. V trimming: 5 bases; J trimming: 2 bases; junction bases outside the gene matches: 14. CDR3 loop: CASSARQGILQNYGYTF. The CDR3, as DNA: TGTGCCAGCAGCGCGCGACAGGGTATCTTGCAGAACTATGGCTACACCTTC.

This clonotype was seen only a few times. The chain couples TRBV29-1 to TRBJ2-1; D unresolved. Germline V gene sequence: CDR1 SQVTM, CDR2 ANQGSEA. The CDR3 consists of 14 residues. The V end lost 4 bases, the J end lost 2 bases, and 12 bases lay between the germline ends. DNA of the CDR3: TGCAGCGTTGTTGGTCGGGCTGCCTACAATGAGCAGTTCTTC. Amino acids: CSVVGRAAYNEQFF.

The rearrangement uses TRBV5-1 and TRBJ2-1, with a tentative D call TRBD2 (5 bases). The CDR3 loop spans 16 amino acids. V was trimmed by 0 bases and J by 0 bases, leaving 10 bases between them. Germline CDR1 is SGHRS and CDR2 is YFSETQ. The chain's CDR3 is CASSLERAASYNEQFF. CDR3 nucleotide sequence: TGCGCCAGCAGCTTGGAAAGAGCGGCCTCCTACAATGAGCAGTTCTTC.

CDR3 region: CASSTAPLTGVSGNTIYF. The CDR3 bases are TGCGCCAGCAGCACTGCCCCCCTAACAGGGGTCTCTGGAAACACCATATATTTT. This sequence joins TRBV5-1 and TRBJ1-3; TRBD1 agrees at 7 bases. V dropped 4 bases and J dropped 0; count of bases not matched to a gene: 13. The V gene's germline CDR1 is SGHRS and CDR2 YFSETQ. The CDR3 has 18 residues. Based on the CDR3 plus reference TRBV5-1 and TRBJ1-3, the full variable domain is KAGVTQTPRYLIKTRGQQVTLSCSPISGHRSVSWYQQTPGQGLQFLFEYFSETQRNKGNFPGRFSGRQFSNSRSEMNVSTLELGDSALYLCASSTAPLTGVSGNTIYFGEGSWLTVV.

The chain employs TRBV5-1 and TRBJ2-1; the match to TRBD2 covers 9 bases. The CDR3 is 18 amino acids. Germline CDR1 SGHRS, CDR2 YFSETQ. With V trimmed by 0 bases and J by 0 bases, 7 bases remained unmatched. CDR3 region: CASSLGMRGGSSYNEQFF. Here the CDR3 DNA reads TGCGCCAGCAGCTTGGGTATGCGGGGGGGGAGCTCCTACAATGAGCAGTTCTTC.

The CDR3, as DNA: TGCAGTGCTACTAGGGACAGGGAGCAAGAGACCCAGTACTTC. Its protein product is CSATRDREQETQYF. The rearrangement links TRBV20-1 to TRBJ2-5; 9 bases align to TRBD1. Trimming removed 4 bases from V and 2 bases from J; junction bases left unmatched: 5. CDR3 length: 14 residues. CDR1 and CDR2 (germline): DFQATT, SNEGSKA (reference sequence).

This clonotype was counted only a few times. The chain has TRBV5-1 and TRBJ2-3; a possible D gene is TRBD2 (5 bases). Deletions cut 7 bases from V and 5 bases from J, with 17 bases between. CDR3 length: 14 amino acids. In germline, CDR1 is SGHRS, CDR2 YFSETQ. The CDR3 is CASGITDGVDTQYF. CDR3 sequence (DNA): TGCGCCAGCGGGATTACGGACGGGGTAGATACGCAGTATTTT. Full variable domain (remainder filled in from reference TRBV5-1 and TRBJ2-3): KAGVTQTPRYLIKTRGQQVTLSCSPISGHRSVSWYQQTPGQGLQFLFEYFSETQRNKGNFPGRFSGRQFSNSRSEMNVSTLELGDSALYLCASGITDGVDTQYFGPGTRLTVL.

This clonotype was found a few times. One junction end does not reproduce the germline sequence, and a read error may be involved. The chain combines TRBV27 with TRBJ2-7; 11 nucleotides match TRBD2. The CDR3 is 14 amino acids. Germline V gene lookup returns CDR1 MNHEY and CDR2 SMNVEV (reference sequence). Written as DNA, the CDR3 is TGCGCCAGCAGTTTAGCGGGAGGGCTCTACGAGCAGTACTTC. Its protein is CASSLAGGLYEQYF.

The V and J genes are TRBV5-1 and TRBJ2-3; TRBD2 agrees at 14 bases. V shed 4 bases and J 6 bases; nucleotides not matched to a gene: 7. The CDR3 runs 16 residues. Germline V gene lookup returns CDR1 SGHRS and CDR2 YFSETQ. CDR3 region: CASSPPGLAGADTQYF. The CDR3 DNA is TGCGCCAGCAGCCCTCCGGGACTAGCGGGAGCGGATACGCAGTATTTT.

V usage is TRBV7-9 and J usage is TRBJ1-3, with D hard to call. This CDR3 is 17 amino acids long. Looked up from germline, CDR1 is SEHNR and CDR2 is FQNEAQ (reference sequence). The V end was cut by 4 bases, the J end by 0 bases, with 16 bases between. The CDR3 loop reads CASSSTQRRASGNTIYF. CDR3 DNA: TGTGCCAGCAGCTCGACGCAGCGCCGGGCCTCTGGAAACACCATATATTTT. The full variable domain, in which reference TRBV7-9 and TRBJ1-3 provide the parts outside the CDR3, is DTGVSQNPRHKITKRGQNVTFRCDPISEHNRLYWYRQTLGQGPEFLTYFQNEAQLEKSRLLSDRFSAERPKGSFSTLEIQRTEQGDSAMYLCASSSTQRRASGNTIYFGEGSWLTVV.

This clonotype was counted only a few times. This chain joins TRBV20-1 and TRBJ1-5, with D unclear. The CDR3 is made up of 14 amino acids. V shed 0 bases and J shed 8 bases, with 14 bases lying between them. Germline V gene data show CDR1 as DFQATT and CDR2 as SNEGSKA (reference sequence). The chain's CDR3 is CSARDPRLVEPQHF. The DNA for the CDR3 is TGCAGTGCTAGAGATCCCCGTCTCGTGGAGCCCCAGCATTTT.

V and J are TRBV27 and TRBJ2-1; 7 positions match TRBD1. Trimming removed 3 bases from V and 10 bases from J; junction bases left unmatched: 3. This CDR3 has 12 amino acids. Germline V gives CDR1 MNHEY, CDR2 SMNVEV (reference sequence). The CDR3 coding sequence is TGTGCCAGCAGTTTCAGGGGGACAGAGCAGTTCTTC. The encoded protein is CASSFRGTEQFF.